The 28 T cell receptor beta chains reported below all come from one sample, sequenced in a study of OX40 agonist ivuxolimab in advanced cancers. Only in-frame clones appear in the TCRdb table, and some are missing; sequencing was by immunoSEQ multiplex PCR. Among tens of thousands of clones listed, about 80% were seen once. The sequencing used CD4+ or CD8+ T cells sorted from blood, collected in a trial of the OX40 agonist ivuxolimab. Receptors were obtained from an adult with an advanced solid tumor such as melanoma, head and neck, liver or kidney cancer.

In this sample, this clone turned up a few times. The chain carries TRBV9 and TRBJ2-2; 11 nucleotides match TRBD1. Germline CDR1 and CDR2: SGDLS and YYNGEE. The CDR3 extends over 15 amino acids. V dropped 3 bases and J dropped 3; count of bases not matched to a gene: 1. The CDR3 nucleotides read TGTGCCAGCAGCGGGACAGGGGGCTACACCGGGGAGCTGTTTTTT. This gives the protein CASSGTGGYTGELFF.

This chain links TRBV10-1 with TRBJ1-1; 10 nucleotides align to TRBD1. The germline gives CDR1 WNHNN, CDR2 SYGVQD (reference sequence). This CDR3 spans 16 amino acids. Trimming at V came to 6 bases and at J to 7 bases, leaving 14 bases not matched to a gene. The CDR3 spells CASSPAGFGTGDEAFF. The CDR3 DNA is TGCGCCAGCAGCCCAGCGGGCTTTGGGACAGGGGATGAAGCTTTCTTT.

The chain couples TRBV6-6 to TRBJ2-7; TRBD2 aligns across 10 bases. The CDR3 covers 15 residues. Germline V gene sequence: CDR1 MNHNY, CDR2 SVGAGI (reference sequence). V shed 4 bases, J shed 3 bases, and the junction held 6 bases outside the gene matches. The CDR3, as DNA: TGTGCCAGCAGTTCCGGAGCGGGGGGGCTCTACGAGCAGTACTTC. Translating it yields CASSSGAGGLYEQYF.

This sequence joins TRBV2 and TRBJ2-3; 7 bases are a match to TRBD1. V gave up 8 bases and J gave up 5 bases; unmatched junction bases: 13. The CDR3 contains 15 residues. CDR1 is SNHLY, CDR2 FYNNEI, per germline. CDR3 sequence reads: CASQVNPGTVDTQYF. DNA of the CDR3: TGTGCCAGCCAAGTGAATCCGGGGACAGTAGATACGCAGTATTTT. The full variable domain, completed using reference TRBV2 and TRBJ2-3, is EPEVTQTPSHQVTQMGQEVILRCVPISNHLYFYWYRQILGQKVEFLVSFYNNEISEKSEIFDDQFSVERPDGSNFTLKIRSTKLEDSAMYFCASQVNPGTVDTQYFGPGTRLTVL.

This chain links TRBV6-6 with TRBJ1-2; D gene uncertain. Germline lookup yields CDR1 MNHNY and CDR2 SVGAGI (reference sequence). V lost 2 bases, J lost 0 bases, and 13 bases lay in between. The CDR3 is 16 amino acids. This CDR3 reads CASSYHIGIANYGYTF. The CDR3 bases are TGTGCCAGCAGTTACCATATTGGGATAGCTAACTATGGCTACACCTTC.

This clone was seen only a few times. The chain employs TRBV5-4 and TRBJ2-7, with D perhaps TRBD1 (6 bases). There are 15 residues in the CDR3. V was clipped by 3 bases and J by 5 bases, with 18 bases between them. Per the germline V gene, CDR1 is SGHNT and CDR2 is YYREEE (reference sequence). Here the CDR3 reads CASSYRDTYPHEQYF. In DNA, the CDR3 is TGTGCCAGCAGCTACCGGGACACCTATCCGCACGAGCAGTACTTC.

The chain combines TRBV7-9 with TRBJ2-5; TRBD2 matches at 14 bases. Germline CDR1 SEHNR, CDR2 FQNEAQ (reference sequence). The CDR3 sequence is 15 residues long. CDR3 residues: CATTSGRAGGETQYF. In DNA, the CDR3 is TGTGCTACGACTAGCGGGAGGGCCGGTGGGGAGACCCAGTACTTC. The full variable domain, rest sourced from reference TRBV7-9 and TRBJ2-5, is DTGVSQNPRHKITKRGQNVTFRCDPISEHNRLYWYRQTLGQGPEFLTYFQNEAQLEKSRLLSDRFSAERPKGSFSTLEIQRTEQGDSAMYLCATTSGRAGGETQYFGPGTRLLVL.

The rearrangement joins TRBV5-1 to TRBJ2-5, with D hard to call. Trimming pared 5 bases from V and 2 bases from J, leaving 7 bases between. This CDR3 has 12 residues. CDR1 is SGHRS and CDR2 is YFSETQ in the germline V gene. The CDR3 DNA reads TGCGCCAGCAGTTGGGGTCAAGAGACCCAGTACTTC. This sequence encodes CASSWGQETQYF.

This clone is deemed medium-sized. J is TRBJ1-4 and V is TRBV18; a possible D gene is TRBD1 (5 bases). Trimming cost V 5 bases and J 6 bases, with 16 bases left between them. CDR3 size: 15 residues. The germline CDR1 and CDR2 sequences are KGHSH and LQKENI. CDR3 nucleotide sequence: TGTGCCAGCTCAGATTATCGGGACTGGGATGAAAAACTGTTTTTT. Amino acid sequence: CASSDYRDWDEKLFF.

This clone was counted a single time. The genes are TRBV11-3 and TRBJ1-1; TRBD1 matches 8 bases. The CDR3 has 15 amino acids. The germline gives CDR1 SGHNT, CDR2 YENEEA. The V and J ends lost 5 bases and 5 bases, in that order; junction bases with no gene match: 10. The CDR3 reads CASSPSQGARTEAFF. CDR3 coding DNA: TGTGCCAGCAGCCCCAGTCAGGGGGCGCGGACTGAAGCTTTCTTT.

The chain employs TRBV5-5 and TRBJ2-7, with 7 bases identical to TRBD1. With V trimmed by 6 bases and J by 4 bases, 13 bases remained unmatched. Germline V gene sequence: CDR1 SGHKS, CDR2 YYEKEE (reference sequence). The CDR3 covers 15 residues. Here the CDR3 reads CASNQPGQLFYEQYF. DNA of the CDR3: TGTGCCAGCAACCAACCGGGACAGCTGTTTTACGAGCAGTACTTC. Variable domain in full (rest from reference TRBV5-5 and TRBJ2-7): DAGVTQSPTHLIKTRGQQVTLRCSPISGHKSVSWYQQVLGQGPQFIFQYYEKEERGRGNFPDRFSARQFPNYSSELNVNALLLGDSALYLCASNQPGQLFYEQYFGPGTRLTVT.

The V and J genes are TRBV6-5 and TRBJ2-7, with D perhaps TRBD1 or TRBD2 (5 bases each). Germline CDR1 is MNHEY and CDR2 is SVGAGI. The CDR3 has 15 residues. V was cut by 6 bases and J by 2 bases, with 17 bases left in between. CDR3 residues: CASSPGALGAYEQYF. The CDR3 bases are TGTGCCAGCAGCCCCGGGGCACTCGGAGCCTACGAGCAGTACTTC.

V is TRBV5-6 and J is TRBJ2-7; TRBD2 matches at 8 bases. J was trimmed by 7 bases and V by 10 bases; bases with no gene match: 22. The V gene's germline CDR1 is SGHDT and CDR2 YYEEEE. The CDR3 is 16 residues long. The CDR3 region is CASQPGRAIPLGEQYF. In nucleotides, the CDR3 is TGTGCCTCCCAGCCCGGGAGGGCCATTCCTTTAGGGGAGCAGTACTTC.

CDR3 sequence: CASSVTGDYGYTF. The CDR3 DNA follows: TGTGCCAGCAGTGTGACAGGGGACTATGGCTACACCTTC. The chain uses TRBV6-1 and TRBJ1-2; 8 positions agree with TRBD1. Trimming at V came to 4 bases and at J to 3 bases, leaving 1 base not matched to a gene. The CDR3 totals 13 residues. CDR1 is MNHNS and CDR2 is SASEGT in the germline V gene.

A few counts support this clone. The chain uses TRBV9 and TRBJ1-6; D remains unclear. The CDR3 totals 14 residues. Germline loops: CDR1 SGDLS, CDR2 YYNGEE. The V end lost 0 bases, the J end lost 6 bases, and 7 bases lay between the germline ends. CDR3 protein: CASSVAASNSPLHF. DNA of the CDR3: TGTGCCAGCAGCGTAGCAGCCAGTAATTCACCCCTCCACTTT.

The V and J genes are TRBV7-3 and TRBJ1-2; D is possibly TRBD1 (6 bases). Trimming left V 1 base short and J 7 bases short, with 13 bases between. The CDR3 contains 14 residues. The germline V gene has CDR1 SGHTA and CDR2 FQGTGA. The CDR3 region has the DNA TGTGCCAGCAGCTTAAGTGCAGGGGAAGGTGGCTACACCTTC. It translates to CASSLSAGEGGYTF.

This clone has only one observation. The chain carries TRBV19 and TRBJ1-2; TRBD1 matches 9 bases. Germline V gene lookup returns CDR1 LNHDA and CDR2 SQIVND (reference sequence). The CDR3 has 14 amino acids. The V and J ends lost 4 bases and 8 bases, in that order; junction bases with no gene match: 8. CDR3 sequence: CASSTPGTGTGYTF. The CDR3 DNA follows: TGTGCCAGTAGTACCCCGGGGACAGGGACCGGCTACACCTTC.

This chain joins TRBV10-3 and TRBJ1-5; weak D call: TRBD1 (6 bases). V was pared by 7 bases and J by 7 bases, with 14 bases between. CDR3 length: 13 residues. Looked up from germline, CDR1 is ENHRY and CDR2 is SYGVKD. The CDR3 spells CAITGEEGQPQHF. In DNA form, the CDR3 reads TGTGCCATCACAGGGGAAGAGGGACAGCCCCAGCATTTT.

The chain combines TRBV11-3 with TRBJ2-3, with a weak D call TRBD2 (5 bases). Trimming removed 5 bases at V and 2 bases at J, with 11 bases between. Germline V CDR1 and CDR2: SGHNT, YENEEA. CDR3 length equals 14 residues. CDR3 residues: CASSGTSSTDTQYF. The CDR3 coding sequence is TGTGCCAGCAGCGGAACTAGTTCCACAGATACGCAGTATTTT.

The chain is built from TRBV19 and TRBJ1-3; D gene uncertain. Germline V gene data show CDR1 as LNHDA and CDR2 as SQIVND (reference sequence). The CDR3 runs to 14 residues. Deletions cut 7 bases from V and 0 bases from J, with 10 bases between. The CDR3 nucleotides read TGTGCCAGTACCTATAGGGCCTCTGGAAACACCATATATTTT. Protein: CASTYRASGNTIYF.

The rearrangement links TRBV15 to TRBJ2-5; D uncertain. Trimming pared 6 bases from V and 1 base from J, leaving 6 bases between. The CDR3 contains 12 residues. CDR1 LNHNV and CDR2 YYDKDF come from the germline V gene (reference sequence). The CDR3 nucleotides are TGTGCCACCAGTGCAGCCCAAGAGACCCAGTACTTC. Protein sequence: CATSAAQETQYF.

In DNA form, the CDR3 reads TGCGCCAGCAGCCAAAATACAGAGGGAAACACCATATATTTT. This sequence encodes CASSQNTEGNTIYF. J is TRBJ1-3 and V is TRBV4-3; the D is unclear. Trimming removed 2 bases from V and 4 bases from J, with 9 bases in between. The CDR3 is made up of 14 amino acids. Per the germline V gene, CDR1 is LGHNA and CDR2 is YSLEER.

The CDR3 region has the DNA TGTGCCAGCAGCTTATCGGTCGGAAGCTCCTACGAGCAGTACTTC. Amino acids: CASSLSVGSSYEQYF. The J gene is TRBJ2-7, the V gene TRBV7-6, with no clear D. Germline lookup yields CDR1 SGHVS and CDR2 FNYEAQ. This CDR3 is built from 15 residues. V was cut by 2 bases and J by 0 bases, with 11 bases left in between.

This chain links TRBV21-1 with TRBJ2-5; TRBD2 reflects the table's D call only, with no check against the DNA. TRBV21-1 is assigned pseudogene status. This CDR3 is built from 15 residues. The CDR3 DNA sequence: TGTGCCAGCAGCAAAGTACTAGCGGCACAAGAGACCCAGTACTTC. Encoded protein: CASSKVLAAQETQYF.

This rearrangement joins TRBV7-3 to TRBJ1-3, with TRBD1 as a possible D gene (6 bases). The CDR3 covers 16 residues. Germline V CDR1 and CDR2: SGHTA, FQGTGA. Trimming left V 5 bases short and J 0 bases short, with 14 bases between. CDR3 nucleotides: TGTGCCAGCAGCGGGGGCGACAGGTGCTCTGGAAACACCATATATTTT. Protein: CASSGGDRCSGNTIYF.

V usage is TRBV11-3 and J usage is TRBJ2-2, with 7 bases matching TRBD2. This CDR3 is 14 amino acids long. Germline CDR1 and CDR2: SGHNT and YENEEA. V was pared by 0 bases and J by 7 bases, with 2 bases of the junction left unmatched. The chain's CDR3 is CASSLEAGNGELFF. The CDR3 nucleotides read TGTGCCAGCAGCTTAGAAGCGGGAAACGGGGAGCTGTTTTTT.

This chain joins TRBV5-1 and TRBJ2-4, with a possible D match to TRBD1 (6 bases). The germline CDR1 and CDR2 sequences are SGHRS and YFSETQ. The CDR3 consists of 15 residues. The V end lost 2 bases, the J end lost 10 bases, and 19 bases lay between the germline ends. This CDR3 is CASSLQTGNRAIQYF. Here the CDR3 DNA reads TGCGCCAGCAGCTTACAAACAGGGAATCGAGCAATTCAGTACTTC.

This chain links TRBV6-5 with TRBJ2-1, with 7 bases matching TRBD2. From germline, CDR1 is MNHEY and CDR2 SVGAGI. This CDR3 is 13 amino acids long. V shed 8 bases, J shed 7 bases, and the junction held 8 bases outside the gene matches. CDR3 coding DNA: TGTGCCAGCGGCCCCGGGGGGTGGAATGAGCAGTTCTTC. Residues: CASGPGGWNEQFF.